This TCR beta chain appears in the sequencing data of a study of regulatory T cells in long-lasting Graves disease. Study-level findings and limits: Patients with persistent disease showed a bias toward TRBV28, TRBJ1-2 and TRBJ2-5. Graves' patients with persistent disease showed TCR diversity lower than patients newly diagnosed. A reduction in accuracy may have resulted from the small sample size. The number of shared public clonotypes was higher in persistent patients (around 2,500) than new patients (roughly 970).

Combining iRepertoire HTBI primers with Arm-PCR of CDR3 regions, the authors built TCR beta libraries. Each CDR3 protein gets one entry after TCRdb re-called the multiplex PCR reads with MiXCR. Seen here are around 420,000 distinct CDR3 sequences, around 16% observed once, and the top ten hold about a fifth. This CDR3 is built from 15 residues. With 0 bases removed from V and 2 bases from J, the gap between germline ends came to 10 bases. Germline CDR1 reads LGHNA; CDR2 reads YNFKEQ. This clonotype showed up just a few times. What it binds is not known. Time point meaning: newly diagnosed GD, antithyroid drugs for less than 3 months. There was RNA extracted from PBMCs, and the TCR library was made from it.

This receptor was obtained from a female donor with Graves disease. The chain links TRBV4-2 to TRBJ1-1; D possibly corresponds to TRBD1 (6 bases). This sample comprised peripheral blood mononuclear cells (PBMCs), obtained at new diagnosis, from a patient treated with antithyroid drugs. Written as DNA, the CDR3 is TGTGCCAGCAGCCAAGAGGGGGCTAGTAACACTGAAGCTTTCTTT. This codes for CASSQEGASNTEAFF.